One sample yielded the 29 T cell receptor beta chains listed below, sequenced in a study of CD8 T cells in ankylosing spondylitis (dated by TCRdb to the late 2010s). Library generation was performed with 5' RACE. Instrument on record: Illumina HiSeq 2500. The public sequencing data were trimmed at Q25 with fastp and processed into clonotypes with MiXCR by TCRdb, which kept only in-frame beta chains. CDR3 protein duplicates are merged, each entry listing the most common genes and DNA. This sample comprises about 140,000 distinct CDR3 sequences, more than 7% of them detected only once. The ten largest clones represent roughly 8% of the sample. The sequenced material came from synovial fluid, either unsorted or a sorted T cell fraction (not recorded which). The source of these receptors is a male donor with ankylosing spondylitis.

The sample holds many counts of this clonotype. The chain couples TRBV25-1 to TRBJ2-1, with D possibly TRBD1 on 6 matching bases. V gave up 7 bases and J gave up 9 bases, with 19 bases separating them. The CDR3 runs 14 residues. Germline assignment: CDR1 MGHDK and CDR2 SYGVNS. The chain's CDR3 is CASTGQRRASEQFF. The CDR3 coding sequence is TGTGCCAGCACCGGACAGCGGAGAGCGTCTGAGCAGTTCTTC.

This clonotype was observed many times. In DNA form, the CDR3 reads TGCGCCAGCTCCGGACAGATTGGGGTGGATACGCAGTATTTT. Amino acid sequence: CASSGQIGVDTQYF. This sequence joins TRBV10-1 and TRBJ2-3, with D possibly being TRBD1 (6 bases). The CDR3 runs 14 residues. V dropped 8 bases and J dropped 6 bases, with 18 bases sitting between them. Germline CDR1 reads WNHNN; CDR2 reads SYGVQD (reference sequence).

The genes are TRBV6-2 or TRBV6-3 and TRBJ2-7; D is uncertain. The CDR3 runs 13 residues. CDR1 is MNHEY and CDR2 is SVGEGT in the germline V gene. The V end lost 2 bases, the J end lost 5 bases, and 10 bases lay between the germline ends. The CDR3 is CASSYRDTHEQYF. The CDR3 DNA reads TGTGCCAGCAGTTACAGGGATACCCACGAGCAGTACTTC.

This clonotype has at least ten counts. The chain uses TRBV9 and TRBJ2-3; no firm D call. The CDR3 consists of 15 residues. The V end lost 6 bases, the J end lost 0 bases, and 14 bases lay between the germline ends. CDR1 is SGDLS, CDR2 YYNGEE, per germline. The CDR3 DNA sequence: TGTGCCAGCACTCCCACCCTATCTAGCACAGATACGCAGTATTTT. It translates to CASTPTLSSTDTQYF.

The rearrangement links TRBV19 to TRBJ1-2; no firm D call. V was cut by 3 bases and J by 4 bases, with 9 bases left in between. Per germline, CDR1 LNHDA and CDR2 SQIVND (reference sequence). There are 13 residues in the CDR3. In DNA, the CDR3 is TGTGCCAGTAGTATTACAGAGCTCTATGGCTACACCTTC. Protein product: CASSITELYGYTF.

This rearrangement joins TRBV6-2 or TRBV6-3 to TRBJ2-5; D possibly matches TRBD1 or TRBD2 (5 bases each). The CDR3 has 15 residues. Germline CDR1 and CDR2: MNHEY and SVGEGT. The V gene lost 6 bases and the J gene lost 4 bases, with 18 bases spanning the gap. Written as DNA, the CDR3 is TGTGCCAGCAGCCTCGGGACCGCTGGTGGAGAGACCCAGTACTTC. The encoded protein is CASSLGTAGGETQYF.

This clonotype is medium-sized. The chain joins TRBV6-1 to TRBJ2-3; 7 positions agree with TRBD2. The J segment lost 2 bases and the V segment lost 7 bases, leaving 6 bases of the junction unmatched. Germline V gene sequence: CDR1 MNHNS, CDR2 SASEGT. This CDR3 spans 14 amino acids. The CDR3 here is CASKPGLNTDTQYF. The CDR3 bases are TGTGCCAGCAAACCGGGACTAAACACAGATACGCAGTATTTT.

The sample holds many counts of this clonotype. This sequence joins TRBV15 and TRBJ2-1, with unresolved D. Trimming left V 0 bases short and J 14 bases short, with 14 bases between. The CDR3 runs to 13 residues. CDR1 is LNHNV, CDR2 YYDKDF, per germline (reference sequence). For the CDR3, the DNA is TGTGCCACCAGCAGAGAAACCGGGTCCTGGGAGTTCTTC. Translated: CATSRETGSWEFF. The full variable domain, completed using reference TRBV15 and TRBJ2-1, is DAMVIQNPRYQVTQFGKPVTLSCSQTLNHNVMYWYQQKSSQAPKLLFHYYDKDFNNEADTPDNFQSRRPNTSFCFLDIRSPGLGDTAMYLCATSRETGSWEFFGPGTRLTVL.

The chain carries TRBV6-4 and TRBJ2-3; 8 bases fit TRBD2. V lost 7 bases, J lost 1 base, and 10 bases stayed unmatched. CDR3 size: 16 residues. Germline V gene data show CDR1 as MRHNA and CDR2 as SNTAGT. The CDR3: CASIPIAGTRTDTQYF. DNA of the CDR3: TGTGCCAGCATTCCTATAGCGGGGACACGCACAGATACGCAGTATTTT.

The chain couples TRBV20-1 to TRBJ1-5; D is possibly TRBD1 (6 bases). The germline gives CDR1 DFQATT, CDR2 SNEGSKA (reference sequence). The V end was cut by 0 bases, the J end by 7 bases, with 13 bases between. The CDR3 runs to 14 residues. CDR3 DNA: TGCAGTGCTAGAGATCCTCAGGGGATCCAGCCCCAGCATTTT. This sequence encodes CSARDPQGIQPQHF.

This clonotype was found many times. This sequence joins TRBV5-1 and TRBJ1-1; no clear D. CDR1 is SGHRS, CDR2 YFSETQ, per germline. The germline V and J ends were trimmed by 6 bases and 1 base, with 25 bases remaining between them. This CDR3 contains 18 residues. This CDR3 reads CASNLGIFNLDRNTEAFF. CDR3 sequence (DNA): TGCGCCAGCAACCTGGGAATTTTTAATTTGGACCGGAACACTGAAGCTTTCTTT.

This clonotype has more than one count but fewer than ten. The chain carries TRBV6-1 and TRBJ2-2; D remains unclear. The CDR3 spans 15 residues. V was cut by 1 base and J by 6 bases, with 12 bases left in between. CDR1 and CDR2 (germline): MNHNS, SASEGT. This chain's CDR3 is CASSEEWWLAGELFF. In nucleotides, the CDR3 is TGTGCCAGCAGTGAAGAATGGTGGTTGGCCGGGGAGCTGTTTTTT.

This clonotype was counted at least ten times. The rearrangement joins TRBV20-1 to TRBJ2-3, with D perhaps matching TRBD2 (6 bases). This CDR3 is built from 15 residues. Per the germline V gene, CDR1 is DFQATT and CDR2 is SNEGSKA (reference sequence). The V and J ends lost 6 bases and 7 bases respectively, with 23 bases between them. The CDR3 DNA reads as TGCAGTGCCCGAGGAGCACCCGGGAGCTCGTATACGCAGTATTTT. Translation gives CSARGAPGSSYTQYF.

This clonotype was seen only a few times. The chain carries TRBV20-1 and TRBJ1-5; perhaps TRBD1 as D (6 bases). This CDR3 comprises 15 residues. The germline CDR1 and CDR2 sequences are DFQATT and SNEGSKA (reference sequence). The V and J ends lost 3 bases and 9 bases respectively, with 21 bases between them. The DNA for the CDR3 is TGCAGTGCTAGTTGGGCAGGGGAACTAAAGGGGCCCCAGCATTTT. Its translation is CSASWAGELKGPQHF.

This clonotype was observed a single time. The V call is TRBV9, the J call TRBJ2-2, with D unresolved. Germline V gene lookup returns CDR1 SGDLS and CDR2 YYNGEE. This CDR3 is 14 amino acids long. Trimming took 4 bases from V and 0 from J, leaving 7 bases between them. CDR3 DNA: TGTGCCAGCAGCAAGATAGCGAACACCGGGGAGCTGTTTTTT. This sequence encodes CASSKIANTGELFF.

The chain carries TRBV7-9 and TRBJ2-1; D is ambiguous. The CDR3 is 12 residues long. Germline-derived CDR1 and CDR2 are SEHNR and FQNEAQ (reference sequence). Deletions cut 6 bases from V and 10 bases from J, with 13 bases between. CDR3 region: CASSKSYAEQFF. The CDR3 DNA reads as TGTGCCAGCAGTAAGAGCTACGCGGAGCAGTTCTTC. Variable domain in full (rest from reference TRBV7-9 and TRBJ2-1): DTGVSQNPRHKITKRGQNVTFRCDPISEHNRLYWYRQTLGQGPEFLTYFQNEAQLEKSRLLSDRFSAERPKGSFSTLEIQRTEQGDSAMYLCASSKSYAEQFFGPGTRLTVL.

The genes are TRBV12-3 or TRBV12-4 and TRBJ1-1, with a possible D match to TRBD1 (5 bases). CDR3 size: 14 residues. Deletions cut 5 bases from V and 0 bases from J, with 10 bases between. In DNA form, the CDR3 reads TGTGCCAGCAGTAGACAACAGGTGAACACTGAAGCTTTCTTT. Translation gives CASSRQQVNTEAFF.

This clonotype was seen ten or more times. This rearrangement joins TRBV5-1 to TRBJ2-1; D is uncertain. The V gene's germline CDR1 is SGHRS and CDR2 YFSETQ. V gave up 5 bases and J gave up 6 bases, with 6 bases separating them. The CDR3 totals 11 residues. CDR3 in DNA: TGCGCCAGCAGATCCAGCAATGAGCAGTTCTTC. Translating gives CASRSSNEQFF.

This clonotype was observed at least ten times. The genes are TRBV5-1 and TRBJ1-2; the D gene is possibly TRBD1 (5 bases). V gave up 2 bases and J gave up 8 bases, with 16 bases separating them. Looked up from germline, CDR1 is SGHRS and CDR2 is YFSETQ. The CDR3 loop spans 14 amino acids. The CDR3 spells CASSLMGRVEGYTF. DNA of the CDR3: TGCGCCAGCAGCTTAATGGGCAGGGTTGAGGGCTACACCTTC.

In its sample, this clonotype was seen a few times. The rearrangement uses TRBV11-3 and TRBJ2-7, with D maybe TRBD2 (5 bases). The V end was cut by 5 bases, the J end by 6 bases, with 17 bases between. The CDR3 totals 14 residues. Germline CDR1 reads SGHNT; CDR2 reads YENEEA. CDR3 protein: CASSPPGSRVEQYF. The DNA of the CDR3 is TGTGCCAGCAGCCCCCCGGGGTCGAGGGTCGAGCAGTACTTC.

This rearrangement joins TRBV15 to TRBJ1-4; D remains unclear. The ends were cut back, 5 bases at V and 2 bases at J, with 9 bases in the middle. The germline gives CDR1 LNHNV, CDR2 YYDKDF (reference sequence). The CDR3 totals 14 residues. CDR3 in amino acids: CATSPPPTNEKLFF. For the CDR3, the DNA is TGTGCCACCAGCCCCCCCCCGACTAATGAAAAACTGTTTTTT.

This clonotype was seen ten or more times. The V gene is TRBV2, the J gene TRBJ2-2; D unresolved. The V gene lost 3 bases and the J gene lost 3 bases, with 5 bases spanning the gap. Germline assignment: CDR1 SNHLY and CDR2 FYNNEI. The CDR3 sequence is 13 residues long. CDR3 sequence: CASSEQYTGELFF. CDR3 sequence (DNA): TGTGCCAGCAGTGAGCAGTACACCGGGGAGCTGTTTTTT.

Only a few counts were recorded for this clonotype. The J gene is TRBJ1-2, the V gene TRBV5-1; the D gene is possibly TRBD1 (5 bases). The ends were cut back, 0 bases at V and 6 bases at J, with 15 bases in the middle. This CDR3 has 15 residues. Germline CDR1 is SGHRS and CDR2 is YFSETQ. CDR3 region: CASSLAAGPSDGYTF. CDR3 bases: TGCGCCAGCAGCTTGGCTGCGGGACCCAGCGATGGCTACACCTTC.

A few counts support this clonotype. The genes are TRBV11-2 and TRBJ2-3; TRBD1 matches 7 bases. The CDR3 spans 15 residues. After removal of 1 base from V and 3 bases from J, the junction contained 4 bases not matched to a gene. CDR1 is SGHAT, CDR2 FQNNGV, per germline. CDR3 nucleotides: TGTGCCAGCAGCTTAGGTCAGGGGGAAACAGATACGCAGTATTTT. Translated: CASSLGQGETDTQYF.

The chain recombines TRBV6-5 with TRBJ2-2, with 11 bases matching TRBD2. After removal of 1 base from V and 6 bases from J, the junction contained 4 bases not matched to a gene. Per the germline V gene, CDR1 is MNHEY and CDR2 is SVGAGI. CDR3 length equals 16 residues. As DNA, the CDR3 is TGTGCCAGCAGTTACTTAGCGGGGGGGGTCTCCGGGGAGCTGTTTTTT. Translation gives CASSYLAGGVSGELFF.

This clonotype was picked up many times. The chain uses TRBV7-2 and TRBJ2-7; D not resolved. The CDR3 totals 15 residues. Germline-derived CDR1 and CDR2 are SGHTA and FQGNSA. V dropped 1 base and J dropped 2 bases, with 12 bases sitting between them. The CDR3 loop is CASSLVLQATYEQYF. CDR3 sequence (DNA): TGTGCCAGCAGCTTAGTTCTCCAGGCTACCTACGAGCAGTACTTC. Variable domain in full (rest from reference TRBV7-2 and TRBJ2-7): GAGVSQSPSNKVTEKGKDVELRCDPISGHTALYWYRQSLGQGLEFLIYFQGNSAPDKSGLPSDRFSAERTGGSVSTLTIQRTQQEDSAVYLCASSLVLQATYEQYFGPGTRLTVT.

This clonotype was seen ten or more times. The J gene is TRBJ2-5, the V gene TRBV9; TRBD1 matches 7 bases. This CDR3 is 15 amino acids long. V shed 2 bases and J 5 bases; nucleotides not matched to a gene: 9. Germline-derived CDR1 and CDR2 are SGDLS and YYNGEE. This CDR3 reads CASSVVPGGTETQYF. Written as DNA, the CDR3 is TGTGCCAGCAGCGTCGTCCCAGGGGGTACGGAGACCCAGTACTTC.

The J gene is TRBJ1-1, the V gene TRBV4-2; D uncertain. Germline-derived CDR1 and CDR2 are LGHNA and YNFKEQ. This CDR3 contains 15 residues. The V end was cut by 1 base, the J end by 3 bases, with 12 bases between. The CDR3 protein is CASSQALGRDTEAFF. The CDR3 coding sequence is TGTGCCAGCAGCCAAGCCTTAGGACGGGACACTGAAGCTTTCTTT.

CDR3 in DNA: TGTGCCAGCAGAACCCTAGCGGGAGGGTCCTACAATGAGCAGTTCTTC. Its translation is CASRTLAGGSYNEQFF. The chain combines TRBV6-1 with TRBJ2-1; 12 bases align to TRBD2. Losses at the gene ends were 6 bases for V and 1 base for J; bases not matched to a gene: 4. This CDR3 is 16 amino acids long. Germline V gene sequence: CDR1 MNHNS, CDR2 SASEGT.